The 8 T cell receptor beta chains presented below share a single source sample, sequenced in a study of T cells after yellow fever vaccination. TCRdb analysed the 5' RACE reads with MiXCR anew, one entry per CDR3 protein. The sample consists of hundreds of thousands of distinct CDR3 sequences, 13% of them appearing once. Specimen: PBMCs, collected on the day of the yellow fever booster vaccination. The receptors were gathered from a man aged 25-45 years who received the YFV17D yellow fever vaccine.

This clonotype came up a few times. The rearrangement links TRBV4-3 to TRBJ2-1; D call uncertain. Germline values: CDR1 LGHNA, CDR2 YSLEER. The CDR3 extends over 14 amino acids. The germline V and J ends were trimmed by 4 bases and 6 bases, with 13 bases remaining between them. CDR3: CASSPDPSGNEQFF. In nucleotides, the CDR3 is TGCGCCAGCAGCCCGGACCCCTCCGGCAATGAGCAGTTCTTC.

As DNA, the CDR3 is TGTGCCAGCAGTCCTACAGCGAGGCCGGTGGATACGCAGTATTTT. This gives the protein CASSPTARPVDTQYF. The rearrangement uses TRBV28 and TRBJ2-3; D remains unclear. V lost 5 bases and J lost 6, with 18 bases in between. This CDR3 contains 15 residues. Germline lookup yields CDR1 MDHEN and CDR2 SYDVKM.

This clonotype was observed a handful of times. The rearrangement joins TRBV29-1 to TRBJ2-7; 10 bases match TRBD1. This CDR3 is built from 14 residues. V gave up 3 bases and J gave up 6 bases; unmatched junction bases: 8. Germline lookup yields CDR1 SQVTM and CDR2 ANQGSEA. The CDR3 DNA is TGCAGCGTTGATCCGGGACAGGGGAGCTCCGAGCAGTACTTC. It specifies CSVDPGQGSSEQYF.

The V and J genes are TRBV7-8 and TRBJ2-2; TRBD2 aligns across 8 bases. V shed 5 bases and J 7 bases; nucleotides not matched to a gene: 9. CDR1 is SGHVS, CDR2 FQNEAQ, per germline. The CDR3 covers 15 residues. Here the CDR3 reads CASSASGSVSGELFF. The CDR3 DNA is TGTGCCAGCAGCGCCAGCGGGAGCGTAAGCGGGGAGCTGTTTTTT. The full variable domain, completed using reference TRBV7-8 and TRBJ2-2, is GAGVSQSPRYKVAKRGQDVALRCDPISGHVSLFWYQQALGQGPEFLTYFQNEAQLDKSGLPSDRFFAERPEGSVSTLKIQRTQQEDSAVYLCASSASGSVSGELFFGEGSRLTVL.

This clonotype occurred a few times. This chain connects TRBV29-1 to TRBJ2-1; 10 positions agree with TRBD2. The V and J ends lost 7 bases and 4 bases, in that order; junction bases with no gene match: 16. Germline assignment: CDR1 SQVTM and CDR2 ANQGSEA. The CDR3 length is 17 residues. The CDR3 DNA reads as TGCAGCGCCCTTAGGGTAGCGGGAGGTCCCAGATACAATGAGCAGTTCTTC. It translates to CSALRVAGGPRYNEQFF.

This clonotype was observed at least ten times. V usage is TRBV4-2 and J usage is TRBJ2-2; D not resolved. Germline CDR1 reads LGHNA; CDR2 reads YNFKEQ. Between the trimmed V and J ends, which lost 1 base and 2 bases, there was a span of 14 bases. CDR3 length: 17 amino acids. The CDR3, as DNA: TGTGCCAGCAGCCAAGCGACGATCTCTCACAACACCGGGGAGCTGTTTTTT. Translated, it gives CASSQATISHNTGELFF.

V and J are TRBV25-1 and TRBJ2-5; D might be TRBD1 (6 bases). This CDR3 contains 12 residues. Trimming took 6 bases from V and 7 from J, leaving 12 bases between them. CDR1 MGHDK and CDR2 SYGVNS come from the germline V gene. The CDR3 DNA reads TGTGCCAGCAGAGAAGAAGGGGGGACCCAGTACTTC. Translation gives CASREEGGTQYF.

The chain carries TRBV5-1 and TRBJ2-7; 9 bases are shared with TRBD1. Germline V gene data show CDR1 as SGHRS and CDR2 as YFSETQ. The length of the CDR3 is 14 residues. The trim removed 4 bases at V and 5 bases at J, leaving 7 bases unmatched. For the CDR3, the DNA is TGCGCCAGCAGCCCCACAGGGGGCGTCGACGAGCAGTACTTC. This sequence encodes CASSPTGGVDEQYF.